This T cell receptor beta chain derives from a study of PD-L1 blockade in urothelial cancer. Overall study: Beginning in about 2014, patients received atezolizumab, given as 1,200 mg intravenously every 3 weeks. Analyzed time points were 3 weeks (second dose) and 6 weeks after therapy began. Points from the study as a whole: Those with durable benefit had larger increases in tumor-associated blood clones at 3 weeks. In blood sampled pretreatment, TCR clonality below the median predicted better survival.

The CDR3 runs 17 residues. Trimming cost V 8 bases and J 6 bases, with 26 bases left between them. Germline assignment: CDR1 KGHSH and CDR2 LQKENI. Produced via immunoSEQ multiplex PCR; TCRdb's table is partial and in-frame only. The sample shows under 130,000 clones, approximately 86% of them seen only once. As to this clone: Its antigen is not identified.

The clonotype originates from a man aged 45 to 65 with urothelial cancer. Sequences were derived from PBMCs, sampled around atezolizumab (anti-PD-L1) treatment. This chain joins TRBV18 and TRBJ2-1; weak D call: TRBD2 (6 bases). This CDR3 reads CASHGSDLGGLSNEQFF. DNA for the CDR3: TGTGCCAGCCACGGGTCGGATCTCGGGGGATTGAGCAATGAGCAGTTCTTC.